This T cell receptor (beta chain) was observed in a study of T-cell memory formation after mild COVID-19. General study points: Second-wave clones peaking on day 37 lacked confirmed SARS-CoV-2 specificity.

The CDR3 runs 17 residues. Each CDR3 protein gets one entry after TCRdb re-called the 5' RACE reads with MiXCR. The data contain around 440,000 distinct CDR3 sequences, roughly 18% of them singletons. Comment on this clonotype: The antigen remains unidentified.

The V and J genes are TRBV12-2 and TRBJ1-1; TRBD1 was called by the table and not checked on the DNA. TRBV12-2 is classified as a pseudogene. Sequenced material: PBMCs or a T cell subset sorted from them (not recorded which). The sequence came from an adult woman who had mild COVID-19 (a few samples of this study predate the infection). Cell type and time point are not known. CDR3 residues: CASPGGRETGMNTEAFF. Here the CDR3 DNA reads TGTGCAAGTCCCGGGGGGAGAGAGACAGGGATGAACACTGAAGCTTTCTTT.